The 13 T cell receptor beta chains presented below share a single source sample, sequenced in a study of tumor and adjacent non-tumor tissue in lung cancer (dated by TCRdb to between 2017 and 2018). The method behind the library was multiplex PCR. TCRdb shows the sequencer as Illumina HiSeq 2500. TCRbeta libraries were constructed through three rounds of nested PCR with primers (Table S4) according to protocols adapted from ARM-PCR. In-frame beta chains were kept once TCRdb had trimmed the public reads at Q25 with fastp and called clones with MiXCR. Merged by CDR3 protein, the rows form single entries marked with the most common genes and DNA. This sample lists under 150,000 distinct CDR3 sequences; approximately 64% were detected once. The top ten clonotypes cover over 15% of the sample. Bulk unsorted tissue served as the source for RNA extraction, and RNA quality was assessed using a NanoDrop ND-1000 and an Agilent 2100.

Sequencing used lung tumor tissue. The receptors were sampled from a man aged 55-75 years with small cell lung cancer.

Comments on this clonotype: With a much larger clone just one base away, this may be a read error. J is TRBJ2-1 and V is TRBV6-5; 14 bases align to TRBD2. Trimming cost V 6 bases and J 10 bases; bases outside gene matches: 14. The CDR3 runs to 17 residues. The V gene's germline CDR1 is MNHEY and CDR2 SVGAGI. CDR3: CASSLTGGTSGRKEQFF. The CDR3 DNA follows: TGTGCCAGCAGCCTCACCGGCGGGACTAGCGGGAGAAAAGAGCAGTTCTTC.

The rearrangement uses TRBV11-2 and TRBJ2-3; D remains ambiguous. The germline V gene has CDR1 SGHAT and CDR2 FQNNGV. V lost 2 bases and J 0 bases, leaving 9 bases between the germline ends. This CDR3 spans 15 amino acids. CDR3 region: CASSLMRRSTDTQYF. CDR3 bases: TGTGCCAGCAGCTTAATGAGAAGGAGCACAGATACGCAGTATTTT.

Note on this clonotype: Possible read error: a much larger clone is one base away. This chain connects TRBV6-1 to TRBJ2-5; D is undetermined. V shed 6 bases and J shed 4 bases, with 12 bases lying between them. Germline assignment: CDR1 MNHNS and CDR2 SASEGT. This CDR3 is 13 amino acids long. The CDR3 protein is CASSHSRPETQYF. The CDR3, as DNA: TGTGCCAGCAGCCACTCAAGGCCAGAGACCCAGTACTTC.

About this clonotype: It may be a read error: a sequence one base away is much more abundant. The chain couples TRBV6-2 or TRBV6-3 to TRBJ2-1; 13 bases match TRBD2. The CDR3 has 16 residues. The germline CDR1 and CDR2 sequences are MNHEY and SVGEGT. Unmatched junction bases numbered 15, after V lost 6 bases and J lost 13 bases. The CDR3 spells CASSRWTSGSLGDQFF. CDR3 nucleotide sequence: TGTGCCAGCAGCCGATGGACTAGCGGGAGCCTTGGGGACCAGTTCTTC.

A remark on this clonotype: One end of the junction fails to match germline, which may point to a read error. The V and J genes are TRBV28 and TRBJ1-2; D perhaps matches TRBD1 (6 bases). CDR1 is MDHEN and CDR2 is SYDVKM in the germline V gene. The CDR3 loop spans 14 amino acids. DNA for the CDR3: TGTGCCAGCAGTACCAGACAGGACTTCTATGGCTATACCTTC. Protein product: CASSTRQDFYGYTF.

The V call is TRBV11-2, the J call TRBJ1-1, with 7 bases matching TRBD1. V trimming: 4 bases; J trimming: 8 bases; junction bases outside the gene matches: 7. Germline assignment: CDR1 SGHAT and CDR2 FQNNGV. The CDR3 extends over 13 amino acids. CDR3 nucleotides: TGTGCCAGCAGCTCAGGACAGGTGGTAGAAGCTTTCTTT. Encoded protein: CASSSGQVVEAFF. Full variable domain (rest looked up from reference TRBV11-2 and TRBJ1-1): EAGVAQSPRYKIIEKRQSVAFWCNPISGHATLYWYQQILGQGPKLLIQFQNNGVVDDSQLPKDRFSAERLKGVDSTLKIQPAKLEDSAVYLCASSSGQVVEAFFGQGTRLTVV.

This clonotype was seen ten or more times. The chain employs TRBV6-1 and TRBJ2-3; 9 positions agree with TRBD2. Germline V lookup: CDR1 MNHNS, CDR2 SASEGT. Trimming at V came to 7 bases and at J to 0 bases, leaving 8 bases not matched to a gene. The CDR3 is made up of 16 amino acids. CDR3 protein: CASILRAGGSTDTQYF. Here the CDR3 DNA reads TGTGCCAGCATTCTAAGAGCGGGGGGAAGCACAGATACGCAGTATTTT.

For this clonotype: Relative to the germline gene, one junction end is altered; a read error may explain this. V and J are TRBV29-1 and TRBJ2-2; tentatively, D is TRBD2 (6 bases). The CDR3 extends over 14 amino acids. In germline, CDR1 is SQVTM, CDR2 ANQGSEA. CDR3 protein: CSAGRGYNTWELFF. In nucleotides, the CDR3 is TGCAGCGCCGGACGGGGGTATAACACCTGGGAGCTGTTTTTT.

Comment on this clonotype: At one boundary the junction diverges from the germline segment, which might be a read error. J is TRBJ2-2 and V is TRBV11-2, with TRBD2 as a possible D gene (5 bases). Germline CDR1 SGHAT, CDR2 FQNNGV. The CDR3 sequence is 15 residues long. The CDR3 nucleotides read TGTGCCAGCAGCCCCATAGGTGGAGGCACCGGGGAGTTGTTTTTT. The encoded protein is CASSPIGGGTGELFF. The entire variable domain, with the rest obtained from reference TRBV11-2 and TRBJ2-2, is as follows: EAGVAQSPRYKIIEKRQSVAFWCNPISGHATLYWYQQILGQGPKLLIQFQNNGVVDDSQLPKDRFSAERLKGVDSTLKIQPAKLEDSAVYLCASSPIGGGTGELFFGEGSRLTVL.

Of note for this clonotype: With a much larger clone just one base away, this may be a read error. The gene calls are TRBV29-1 and TRBJ2-5; 11 bases are a match to TRBD1. V shed 4 bases, J shed 4 bases, and the junction held 5 bases outside the gene matches. Per germline, CDR1 SQVTM and CDR2 ANQGSEA. This CDR3 is 14 amino acids long. The CDR3 sequence: CSVAPGQGGETQYF. CDR3 in DNA: TGCAGCGTTGCCCCGGGACAGGGGGGAGAGACCCAGTACTTC.

The rearrangement uses TRBV11-3 and TRBJ2-1; 7 positions agree with TRBD1. Germline V gene data show CDR1 as SGHNT and CDR2 as YENEEA. The CDR3 covers 15 residues. V was pared by 2 bases and J by 8 bases, with 9 bases of the junction left unmatched. The CDR3 region has the DNA TGTGCCAGCAGCTTAACAGGGGAGATGCCCGATGAGCAGTTCTTC. Its protein product is CASSLTGEMPDEQFF.

The table lists this clonotype with a few counts. This rearrangement joins TRBV29-1 to TRBJ2-1; no reliable D call. The CDR3 is 12 residues long. The V end lost 5 bases, the J end lost 6 bases, and 11 bases lay between the germline ends. Looked up from germline, CDR1 is SQVTM and CDR2 is ANQGSEA. In DNA form, the CDR3 reads TGCAGCGTTACAGCAATTCTCAATGAGCAGTTCTTC. It specifies CSVTAILNEQFF.

Concerning this clonotype: Since the CDR3 does not end with the conserved phenylalanine or tryptophan, this likely comes from a read error. The CDR3 nucleotides are TGTGCCAGCAGCAGTGGCGGTGACACTGAAGCTTTCTAT. It translates to CASSSGGDTEAFY. This chain joins TRBV11-2 and TRBJ1-1, with unresolved D. The CDR3 totals 13 residues. Trimming cost V 5 bases and J 3 bases, with 10 bases left between them. Per the germline V gene, CDR1 is SGHAT and CDR2 is FQNNGV.